Shown below are 6 T cell receptor beta chains from a single sample sequenced in a study of blood T cell repertoires in COVID-19. Repertoires were generated with immunoSEQ multiplex PCR, while TCRdb's copy carries only in-frame clones and drops some. The sample records about 250,000 clones, less than 90% being singletons. The material sequenced was PBMCs or T cells enriched from blood (not recorded which). The receptor set was obtained from a woman in her forties or fifties who had recovered from COVID-19.

This clone has a single count. This rearrangement joins TRBV19 to TRBJ1-1, with a tentative D call TRBD1 (5 bases). Trimming stripped 7 bases from V and 2 bases from J, with 17 bases between. This CDR3 is 15 amino acids long. Germline lookup yields CDR1 LNHDA and CDR2 SQIVND (reference sequence). CDR3 in DNA: TGTGCCAGTAACACCTGGGGGGGGGTAAACACTGAAGCTTTCTTT. Translating it yields CASNTWGGVNTEAFF.

J is TRBJ1-1 and V is TRBV4-2; TRBD1 agrees at 9 bases. Germline assignment: CDR1 LGHNA and CDR2 YNFKEQ. CDR3 length: 17 residues. The J segment lost 1 base and the V segment lost 0 bases, leaving 6 bases of the junction unmatched. The chain's CDR3 is CASSQEQGAEGNTEAFF. DNA of the CDR3: TGTGCCAGCAGCCAAGAACAGGGGGCGGAAGGGAACACTGAAGCTTTCTTT.

The chain uses TRBV15 and TRBJ2-5; 8 bases align to TRBD2. The V gene end was trimmed by 4 bases and the J gene end by 10 bases; junction bases not matched to a gene: 5. CDR3 length equals 12 residues. Germline CDR1 and CDR2: LNHNV and YYDKDF (reference sequence). CDR3 nucleotide sequence: TGTGCCACCAGCACCTCGGGGGGGGACCAGTACTTC. Amino acid sequence: CATSTSGGDQYF.

This clone came up once. The chain joins TRBV28 to TRBJ1-1; no clear D gene. CDR3 length: 16 residues. V was shortened by 1 base and J by 7 bases, with 19 bases between the two germline ends. The V gene's germline CDR1 is MDHEN and CDR2 SYDVKM. CDR3 amino acids: CASSLFVVWASNEAFF. In DNA form, the CDR3 reads TGTGCCAGCAGTTTATTCGTAGTGTGGGCAAGTAATGAAGCTTTCTTT.

This clone was detected once. The chain couples TRBV28 to TRBJ1-1; D is ambiguous. The CDR3 consists of 13 residues. V lost 7 bases and J 2 bases, leaving 11 bases between the germline ends. Germline V gene sequence: CDR1 MDHEN, CDR2 SYDVKM. The CDR3 DNA is TGTGCCAGCACATATCAGGTAAACACTGAAGCTTTCTTT. It specifies CASTYQVNTEAFF.

J is TRBJ1-6 and V is TRBV30, with TRBD1 as a possible D gene (6 bases). Germline-derived CDR1 and CDR2 are GTSNPN and SVGIG (reference sequence). The CDR3 consists of 16 residues. Trimming removed 0 bases from V and 8 bases from J, with 17 bases in between. CDR3 DNA: TGTGCCTGGAGTGTCCCCCCTTGGGGGCAAGATTCACCCCTCCACTTT. Protein: CAWSVPPWGQDSPLHF.